Listed below are T cell receptor beta chains from one sample, sequenced in a study of patients with pleural tuberculosis. In TCRdb, the reads were re-called with MiXCR into one record per CDR3 protein. The data contain 25,000 to 35,000 distinct CDR3 sequences, 15% to 20% of them singletons. Input material: peripheral blood. The receptors originated from a human donor with pleural tuberculosis. Each CDR3 is given with its conserved first and last residue. The order of the fields is clone size, V gene, CDR3 protein. Size tells how often a clone was seen (once, few, many) or the class of an expanded clone, and some rows leave it out.

many TRBV6-6 CASSYSWRNQETQYF
many TRBV3-1 CASSQAANSYEQYF
many TRBV7-2 CASSFRGSPTDTQYF
many TRBV7-3 CASSLTAGEQYF
. TRBV29-1 CSVGLAGPRDEQYF
many TRBV20-1 CSAQDRESQPQHF
many TRBV4-3 CASSPWGTGNTGELFF
many TRBV12-3/TRBV12-4 CATNRGGGLYEQYF
. TRBV11-2 CASSLDRGTSGGNEQFF
many TRBV20-1 CSVQNGGGDYGYTF
many TRBV7-9 CATRTGYDSGANVLTF
many TRBV5-1 CASSLLWGQDEQYF
many TRBV19 CASSISGAGTEAFF
many TRBV4-1 CASSQAGERRKTQYF
medium-sized TRBV6-2/TRBV6-3 CASSSASETQYF
. TRBV6-6 CASRQFRATYNEQFF
many TRBV4-3 CASSQDPGQGGQPQHF
many TRBV7-4 CASARGHQPQHF
many TRBV4-1 CASSQANRNSYNEQFF
many TRBV3-1 CASSQDRAGYTDTQYF
many TRBV6-1 CASMRMAGSERDYGYTF
many TRBV5-1 CASGTGEETQYF
many TRBV28 CASTISGGSTFGYTF
many TRBV30 CAWTGQGSQPQHF
many TRBV20-1 CSARDLAGEDKNIQYF
many TRBV7-2 CASSLGGTGTGFGEQYF
few TRBV7-9 CASSSPALNTEAFF
many TRBV7-2 CASGDSYNEQFF
many TRBV28 CASSLGGTGGEPQHF
. TRBV5-1 CANSLGSGGTTYQETQYF
many TRBV7-8 CASSLASGRNEQFF
many TRBV12-3/TRBV12-4 CASSLGRTSVKETQYF
many TRBV11-1 CASSLVLGGNTEAFF
many TRBV30 CAWSRVTSGAWGTEAFF
medium-sized TRBV7-2 CASSSQGLLADTQYF
. TRBV2 CASTFRDTYYNERFF
many TRBV20-1 CSASAGYQETQYF
many TRBV18 CASSPQREQPQHF
many TRBV5-1 CASSFTSGVDTQYF
many TRBV11-2 CASSSFSSTDTQYF
. TRBV6-2/TRBV6-3 CASGMTDTPPQHF
many TRBV14 CASSQDSARTSTDTQYF
many TRBV28 CASSTLQETYEQYF